This T cell receptor beta chain was profiled in a study of beta chain features in type 1 diabetes. Central memory, naive, regulatory and stem cell-like memory CD4+ cells were sorted by CD45RO/CCR7/CD25/CD127/CD95/CD27. The study reverse transcribed the entire isolated RNA, so it sequenced expressed TCRB transcripts. The table came from immunoSEQ multiplex PCR; TCRdb's copy has only in-frame clones and leaves some out. The sample holds about 270,000 clones, more than 13% seen once. The CDR3 totals 13 residues. The germline gives CDR1 MNHEY, CDR2 SMNVEV (reference sequence). Trimming pared 9 bases from V and 3 bases from J, leaving 15 bases between. Study outcomes and limitations: A closer apparent resemblance between naive, central memory and Treg TCRB repertoires was seen in patients than in healthy donors. Shortening that was moderate but significant affected the TCRB CDR3s of Type 1 diabetes patients in all four CD4+ subsets.

A note on this clone: The antigen is undetermined.

The material sequenced was naive CD4+ T cells from blood. The receptor was derived from a young man with type 1 diabetes. The chain links TRBV27 to TRBJ2-7; possibly TRBD1 for D (5 bases). The CDR3 loop reads CARPPQGIYEQYF. CDR3 in DNA: TGTGCCAGGCCCCCCCAGGGCATCTACGAGCAGTACTTC.